The 20 T cell receptor beta chains presented below share a single source sample, sequenced in a study of T cell repertoires in cytomegalovirus infection. Each CDR3 protein is one row after TCRdb ran MiXCR on the reads. This sample carries about 830,000 distinct CDR3 sequences, approximately 32% of them seen once, and the ten largest clones take around an eighth. These receptors' antigens are unknown. The starting material was cultured CD8+ T cells from PBMCs, obtained from culture after CMV antigen stimulation. These receptor sequences come from a human donor in good health (CMV status not recorded). Some clones in this sample may be carry-over from other donors' samples.

This chain links TRBV14 with TRBJ2-7, with 13 bases identical to TRBD2. CDR1 is SGHDN and CDR2 is FVKESK in the germline V gene. Trimming removed 3 bases from V and 4 bases from J; junction bases left unmatched: 6. The CDR3 loop spans 16 amino acids. The CDR3 is CASSQAGLAGNYEQYF. Written as DNA, the CDR3 is TGTGCCAGCAGCCAGGCGGGACTAGCGGGGAATTACGAGCAGTACTTC.

The genes are TRBV5-1 and TRBJ2-1, with D possibly being TRBD1 or TRBD2 (7 bases each). CDR3 size: 15 residues. Between the trimmed V and J ends, which lost 3 bases and 4 bases, there was a span of 14 bases. CDR1 and CDR2 (germline): SGHRS, YFSETQ. CDR3 residues: CASSSTGRGYNEQFF. The CDR3 bases are TGCGCCAGCAGCTCGACAGGGAGGGGATACAATGAGCAGTTCTTC.

This clonotype was found a few times. The chain uses TRBV4-1 and TRBJ2-7, with D possibly matching TRBD2 (6 bases). The V end lost 1 base, the J end lost 2 bases, and 9 bases lay between the germline ends. Germline V lookup: CDR1 MGHRA, CDR2 YSYEKL. The CDR3 consists of 14 residues. The CDR3 bases are TGCGCCAGCAGCCAAGGTGGGGGGACCTACGAGCAGTACTTC. Translated, it gives CASSQGGGTYEQYF.

This clonotype was seen a handful of times. V usage is TRBV10-3 and J usage is TRBJ1-1; TRBD1 is a possible D gene (5 bases). The CDR3 spans 14 residues. V lost 3 bases, J lost 5 bases, and 13 bases lay in between. Germline V gene data show CDR1 as ENHRY and CDR2 as SYGVKD. The CDR3 region is CAISDSGTRTEAFF. CDR3 nucleotide sequence: TGTGCCATCAGTGATAGCGGGACGAGGACTGAAGCTTTCTTT.

V is TRBV4-3 and J is TRBJ2-2; D unresolved. The germline CDR1 and CDR2 sequences are LGHNA and YSLEER. With 0 bases removed from V and 1 base from J, the gap between germline ends came to 9 bases. The CDR3 extends over 16 amino acids. In nucleotides, the CDR3 is TGCGCCAGCAGCCAAGACTGGACCGTGAACACCGGGGAGCTGTTTTTT. It specifies CASSQDWTVNTGELFF.

The rearrangement joins TRBV12-3 or TRBV12-4 to TRBJ1-1, with D maybe TRBD1 (5 bases). The CDR3 has 12 amino acids. V was trimmed by 3 bases and J by 7 bases, leaving 9 bases between them. CDR3 loop: CASSLIGGEAFF. The CDR3 region has the DNA TGTGCCAGCAGTTTGATCGGGGGTGAAGCTTTCTTT.

The V gene is TRBV7-9, the J gene TRBJ1-2, with D hard to call. Trimming removed 3 bases at V and 6 bases at J, with 8 bases between. Germline CDR1 reads SEHNR; CDR2 reads FQNEAQ (reference sequence). The CDR3 is 12 amino acids. This CDR3 is CASSFAWDGYTF. The CDR3 nucleotides are TGTGCCAGCAGCTTTGCGTGGGATGGCTACACCTTC.

The chain couples TRBV6-6 to TRBJ2-7, with 7 bases fitting TRBD1. The J segment lost 0 bases and the V segment lost 2 bases, leaving 4 bases of the junction unmatched. Germline assignment: CDR1 MNHNY and CDR2 SVGAGI (reference sequence). The CDR3 loop spans 15 amino acids. The CDR3 reads CASSYIGQASYEQYF. CDR3 nucleotides: TGTGCCAGCAGTTACATCGGACAGGCCTCCTACGAGCAGTACTTC.

This clonotype was picked up a small number of times. The gene calls are TRBV6-1 and TRBJ2-6; D gene unclear. The CDR3 is made up of 15 amino acids. The germline gives CDR1 MNHNS, CDR2 SASEGT. Trimming took 7 bases from V and 0 from J, leaving 10 bases between them. Written as DNA, the CDR3 is TGTGCCAGCAAGAAGGTCGACTCTGGGGCCAACGTCCTGACTTTC. It is translated as CASKKVDSGANVLTF.

This clonotype has a handful of counts. V usage is TRBV7-9 and J usage is TRBJ2-5, with TRBD1 identical over 8 bases. V dropped 4 bases and J dropped 5; count of bases not matched to a gene: 12. Germline V lookup: CDR1 SEHNR, CDR2 FQNEAQ (reference sequence). The CDR3 has 16 residues. The DNA for the CDR3 is TGTGCCAGCAGCTCAACCCTAGGACAGGGTGGGGAGACCCAGTACTTC. Its translation is CASSSTLGQGGETQYF.

This clonotype occurred a few times. The V gene is TRBV15, the J gene TRBJ2-7, with a weak D call TRBD2 (5 bases). CDR3 length: 13 amino acids. Trimming pared 7 bases from V and 2 bases from J, leaving 12 bases between. Germline CDR1 and CDR2: LNHNV and YYDKDF (reference sequence). CDR3 nucleotide sequence: TGTGCCACCACCAAGAGCGGCACCTACGAGCAGTACTTC. It specifies CATTKSGTYEQYF. The whole variable domain, remainder taken from reference TRBV15 and TRBJ2-7, is DAMVIQNPRYQVTQFGKPVTLSCSQTLNHNVMYWYQQKSSQAPKLLFHYYDKDFNNEADTPDNFQSRRPNTSFCFLDIRSPGLGDTAMYLCATTKSGTYEQYFGPGTRLTVT.

The chain couples TRBV12-3 or TRBV12-4 to TRBJ2-2, with D hard to call. V lost 5 bases and J 3 bases, leaving 10 bases between the germline ends. This CDR3 comprises 14 residues. The CDR3 DNA is TGTGCCAGCAGTCCGCTGACCTACACCGGGGAGCTGTTTTTT. The encoded protein is CASSPLTYTGELFF.

This clonotype was counted between two and nine times. The chain couples TRBV7-3 to TRBJ2-4; D tentatively fits TRBD1 or TRBD2 (5 bases each). Germline values: CDR1 SGHTA, CDR2 FQGTGA. V lost 2 bases and J lost 8, with 13 bases in between. The length of the CDR3 is 14 residues. This chain's CDR3 is CASSLVGPPDIQYF. DNA of the CDR3: TGTGCCAGCAGCTTAGTGGGACCCCCCGACATTCAGTACTTC.

This clonotype has only a few counts. The chain carries TRBV12-3 or TRBV12-4 and TRBJ1-3; D is ambiguous. The CDR3 sequence is 16 residues long. V was clipped by 5 bases and J by 2 bases, with 16 bases between them. The DNA for the CDR3 is TGTGCCAGCAGTCTAAACTTCGGGGAAGCTGGAAACACCATATATTTT. It encodes CASSLNFGEAGNTIYF.

The chain is built from TRBV19 and TRBJ1-1; TRBD1 aligns across 8 bases. The CDR3 is made up of 18 amino acids. V shed 3 bases, J shed 0 bases, and the junction held 12 bases outside the gene matches. Germline CDR1 and CDR2: LNHDA and SQIVND (reference sequence). DNA for the CDR3: TGTGCCAGTAGTATTGCCCCCCCGGGACAGGATCTGAACACTGAAGCTTTCTTT. This codes for CASSIAPPGQDLNTEAFF.

The genes are TRBV4-1 and TRBJ2-3, with 9 bases identical to TRBD2. There are 16 residues in the CDR3. The germline V gene encodes CDR1 MGHRA and CDR2 YSYEKL. With V trimmed by 1 base and J by 3 bases, 5 bases remained unmatched. For the CDR3, the DNA is TGCGCCAGCAGCCAAGTAATAGCGGGGGATACAGATACGCAGTATTTT. Its protein is CASSQVIAGDTDTQYF.

The CDR3 DNA reads TGTGCCAGCAGCTTAGTAGCGGGGGACCACAATGAGCAGTTCTTC. It translates to CASSLVAGDHNEQFF. This chain uses TRBV7-6 with TRBJ2-1; TRBD2 agrees at 9 bases. The CDR3 extends over 15 amino acids. CDR1 is SGHVS, CDR2 FNYEAQ, per germline. Trimming removed 1 base from V and 5 bases from J; junction bases left unmatched: 3.

This clonotype was detected ten times or more. The V and J genes are TRBV7-2 and TRBJ1-1; D might be TRBD1 (5 bases). Germline V lookup: CDR1 SGHTA, CDR2 FQGNSA. The CDR3 contains 12 residues. The V end was cut by 3 bases, the J end by 6 bases, with 8 bases between. The DNA of the CDR3 is TGTGCCAGCAGCTTTGTGGGGGCTGAAGCTTTCTTT. Translating it yields CASSFVGAEAFF.

This clonotype was detected ten times or more. The CDR3: CASSLGVLMGPDSNEKLFF. DNA for the CDR3: TGTGCCAGCAGCTTAGGTGTTTTGATGGGGCCAGATTCTAATGAAAAACTGTTTTTT. The rearrangement uses TRBV7-2 and TRBJ1-4; perhaps TRBD1 as D (5 bases). V dropped 1 base and J dropped 3 bases, with 21 bases sitting between them. Germline assignment: CDR1 SGHTA and CDR2 FQGNSA. The CDR3 consists of 19 residues.

This clonotype was counted a single time. V is TRBV5-4 and J is TRBJ1-3; a weak D match, TRBD1 (5 bases). The germline V and J ends were trimmed by 10 bases and 1 base, with 9 bases remaining between them. The CDR3 length is 12 residues. Germline V CDR1 and CDR2: SGHNT, YYREEE (reference sequence). In nucleotides, the CDR3 is TGTGCCGGCGGGGGTTCTGGAAACACCATATATTTT. Protein product: CAGGGSGNTIYF.